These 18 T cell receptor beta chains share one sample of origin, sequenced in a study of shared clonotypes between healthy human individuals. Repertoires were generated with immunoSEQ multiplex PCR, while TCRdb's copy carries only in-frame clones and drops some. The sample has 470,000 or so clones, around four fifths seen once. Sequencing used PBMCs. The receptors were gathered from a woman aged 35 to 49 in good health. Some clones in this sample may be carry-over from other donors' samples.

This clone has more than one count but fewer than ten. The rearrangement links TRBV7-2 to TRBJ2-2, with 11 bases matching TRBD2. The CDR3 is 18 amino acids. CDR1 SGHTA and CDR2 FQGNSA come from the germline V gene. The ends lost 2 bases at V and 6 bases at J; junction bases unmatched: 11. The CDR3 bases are TGTGCCAGCAGCTTATGGCGACTAGCGGGAAGAGATGCCGGGGAGCTGTTTTTT. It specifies CASSLWRLAGRDAGELFF. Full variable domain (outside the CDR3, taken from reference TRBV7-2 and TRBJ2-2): GAGVSQSPSNKVTEKGKDVELRCDPISGHTALYWYRQSLGQGLEFLIYFQGNSAPDKSGLPSDRFSAERTGGSVSTLTIQRTQQEDSAVYLCASSLWRLAGRDAGELFFGEGSRLTVL.

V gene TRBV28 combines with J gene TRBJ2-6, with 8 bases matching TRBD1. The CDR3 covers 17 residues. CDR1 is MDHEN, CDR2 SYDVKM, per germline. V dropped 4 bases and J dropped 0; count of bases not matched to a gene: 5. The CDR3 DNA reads TGTGCCAGCAGTTCCGGGACAGGAATCTCTGGGGCCAACGTCCTGACTTTC. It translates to CASSSGTGISGANVLTF. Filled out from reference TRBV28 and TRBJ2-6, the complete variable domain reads DVKVTQSSRYLVKRTGEKVFLECVQDMDHENMFWYRQDPGLGLRLIYFSYDVKMKEKGDIPEGYSVSREKKERFSLILESASTNQTSMYLCASSSGTGISGANVLTFGAGSRLTVL.

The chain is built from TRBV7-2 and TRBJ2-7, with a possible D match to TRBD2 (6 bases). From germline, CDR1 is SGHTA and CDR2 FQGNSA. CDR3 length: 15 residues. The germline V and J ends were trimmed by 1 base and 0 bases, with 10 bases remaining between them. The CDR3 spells CASSLVPGSSYEQYF. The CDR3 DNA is TGTGCCAGCAGCTTAGTCCCCGGGAGCTCCTACGAGCAGTACTTC.

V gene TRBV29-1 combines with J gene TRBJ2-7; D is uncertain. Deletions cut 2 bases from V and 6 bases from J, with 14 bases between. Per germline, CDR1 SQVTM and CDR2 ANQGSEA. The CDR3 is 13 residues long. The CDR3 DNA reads TGCAGCGTTGAAAAGTCCTGGGATACCGAGCAGTACTTC. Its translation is CSVEKSWDTEQYF.

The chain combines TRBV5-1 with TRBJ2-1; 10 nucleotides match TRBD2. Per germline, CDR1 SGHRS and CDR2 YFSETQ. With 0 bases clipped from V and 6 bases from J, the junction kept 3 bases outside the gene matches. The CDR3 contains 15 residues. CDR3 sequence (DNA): TGCGCCAGCAGCTTGGCGTTAGCGGGGGGCAATGAGCAGTTCTTC. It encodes CASSLALAGGNEQFF.

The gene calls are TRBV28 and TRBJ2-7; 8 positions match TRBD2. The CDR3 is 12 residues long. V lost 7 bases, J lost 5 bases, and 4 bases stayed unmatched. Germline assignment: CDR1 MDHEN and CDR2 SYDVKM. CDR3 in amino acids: CASIGSGNEQYF. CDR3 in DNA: TGTGCCAGCATAGGTAGCGGGAACGAGCAGTACTTC.

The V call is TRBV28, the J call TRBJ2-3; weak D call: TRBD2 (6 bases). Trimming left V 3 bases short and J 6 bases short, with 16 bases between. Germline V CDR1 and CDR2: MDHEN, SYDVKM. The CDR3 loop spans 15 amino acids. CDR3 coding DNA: TGTGCCAGCAGTTTCGGCGGCGGGACTTGGGATACGCAGTATTTT. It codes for CASSFGGGTWDTQYF. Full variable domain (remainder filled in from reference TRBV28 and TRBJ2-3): DVKVTQSSRYLVKRTGEKVFLECVQDMDHENMFWYRQDPGLGLRLIYFSYDVKMKEKGDIPEGYSVSREKKERFSLILESASTNQTSMYLCASSFGGGTWDTQYFGPGTRLTVL.

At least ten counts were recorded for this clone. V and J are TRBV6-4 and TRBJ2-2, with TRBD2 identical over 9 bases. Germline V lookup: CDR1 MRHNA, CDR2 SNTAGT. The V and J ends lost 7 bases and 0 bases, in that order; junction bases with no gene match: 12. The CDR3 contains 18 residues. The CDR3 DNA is TGTGCCAGCAAGTCGTTAGCGGGAGACGAGACGAACACCGGGGAGCTGTTTTTT. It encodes CASKSLAGDETNTGELFF.

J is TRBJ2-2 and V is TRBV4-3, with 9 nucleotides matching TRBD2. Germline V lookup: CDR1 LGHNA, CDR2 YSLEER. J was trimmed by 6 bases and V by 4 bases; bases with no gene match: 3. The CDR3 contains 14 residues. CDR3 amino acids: CASSLRTSAGELFF. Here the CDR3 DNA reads TGCGCCAGCAGCCTACGGACTAGCGCCGGGGAGCTGTTTTTT.

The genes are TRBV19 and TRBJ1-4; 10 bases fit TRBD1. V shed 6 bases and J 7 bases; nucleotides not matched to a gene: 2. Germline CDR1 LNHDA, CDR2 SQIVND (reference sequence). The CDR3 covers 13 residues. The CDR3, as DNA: TGTGCCAGTAGGACAGGGGGCGGTGAAAAACTGTTTTTT. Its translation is CASRTGGGEKLFF.

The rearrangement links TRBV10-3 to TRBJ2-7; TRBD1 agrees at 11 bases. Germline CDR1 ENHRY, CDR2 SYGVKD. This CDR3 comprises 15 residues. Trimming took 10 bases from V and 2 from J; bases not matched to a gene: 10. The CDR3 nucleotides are TGTGCCACCGGACAGGGGGCTCAATGGGCCTACGAGCAGTACTTC. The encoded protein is CATGQGAQWAYEQYF.

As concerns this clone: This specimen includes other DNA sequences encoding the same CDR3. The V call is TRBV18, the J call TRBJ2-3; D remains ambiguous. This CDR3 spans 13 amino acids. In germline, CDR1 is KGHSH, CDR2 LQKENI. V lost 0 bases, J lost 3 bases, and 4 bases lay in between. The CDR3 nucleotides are TGTGCCAGCTCACCACCCGGTACAGATACGCAGTATTTT. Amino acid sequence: CASSPPGTDTQYF.

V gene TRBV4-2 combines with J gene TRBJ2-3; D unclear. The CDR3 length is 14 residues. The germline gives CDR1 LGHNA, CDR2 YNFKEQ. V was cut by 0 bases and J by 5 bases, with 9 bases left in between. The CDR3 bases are TGTGCCAGCAGCCAAGATCGACCCGGAGATACGCAGTATTTT. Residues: CASSQDRPGDTQYF.

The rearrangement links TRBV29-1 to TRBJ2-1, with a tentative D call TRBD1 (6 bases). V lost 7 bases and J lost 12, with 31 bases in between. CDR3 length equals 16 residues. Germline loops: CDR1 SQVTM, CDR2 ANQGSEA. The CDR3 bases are TGCAGCGCTGCCCCGGAATCTACAGGGAGTCGGGCATGGCAGTTCTTC. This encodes CSAAPESTGSRAWQFF.

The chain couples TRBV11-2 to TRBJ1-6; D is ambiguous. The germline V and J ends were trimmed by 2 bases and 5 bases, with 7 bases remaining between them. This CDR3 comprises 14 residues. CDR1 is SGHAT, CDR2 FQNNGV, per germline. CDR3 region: CASSLLGDNSPLHF. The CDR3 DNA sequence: TGTGCCAGCAGCTTACTGGGAGATAATTCACCCCTCCACTTT.

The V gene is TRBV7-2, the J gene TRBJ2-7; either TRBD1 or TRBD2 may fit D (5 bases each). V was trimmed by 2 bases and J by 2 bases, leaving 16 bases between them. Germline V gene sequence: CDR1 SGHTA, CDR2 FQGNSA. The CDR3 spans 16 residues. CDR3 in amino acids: CASSLLGATSPYEQYF. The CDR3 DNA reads TGTGCCAGCAGCTTACTCGGGGCTACCAGCCCCTACGAGCAGTACTTC.

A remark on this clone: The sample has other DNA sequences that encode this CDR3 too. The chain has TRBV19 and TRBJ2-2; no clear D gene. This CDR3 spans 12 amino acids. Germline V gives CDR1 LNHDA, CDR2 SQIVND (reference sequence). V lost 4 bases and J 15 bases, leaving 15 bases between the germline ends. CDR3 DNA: TGTGCCAGTAGTACATTCGTCGGTGAGTTGTTTTTT. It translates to CASSTFVGELFF. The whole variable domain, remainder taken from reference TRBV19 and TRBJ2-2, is DGGITQSPKYLFRKEGQNVTLSCEQNLNHDAMYWYRQDPGQGLRLIYYSQIVNDFQKGDIAEGYSVSREKKESFPLTVTSAQKNPTAFYLCASSTFVGELFFGEGSRLTVL.

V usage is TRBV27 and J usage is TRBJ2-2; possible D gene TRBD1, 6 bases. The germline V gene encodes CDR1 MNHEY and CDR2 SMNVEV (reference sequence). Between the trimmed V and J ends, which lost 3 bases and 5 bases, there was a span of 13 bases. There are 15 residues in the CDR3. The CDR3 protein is CASSFLRGTTGELFF. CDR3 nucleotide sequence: TGTGCCAGCAGTTTCTTGAGGGGGACAACCGGGGAGCTGTTTTTT.